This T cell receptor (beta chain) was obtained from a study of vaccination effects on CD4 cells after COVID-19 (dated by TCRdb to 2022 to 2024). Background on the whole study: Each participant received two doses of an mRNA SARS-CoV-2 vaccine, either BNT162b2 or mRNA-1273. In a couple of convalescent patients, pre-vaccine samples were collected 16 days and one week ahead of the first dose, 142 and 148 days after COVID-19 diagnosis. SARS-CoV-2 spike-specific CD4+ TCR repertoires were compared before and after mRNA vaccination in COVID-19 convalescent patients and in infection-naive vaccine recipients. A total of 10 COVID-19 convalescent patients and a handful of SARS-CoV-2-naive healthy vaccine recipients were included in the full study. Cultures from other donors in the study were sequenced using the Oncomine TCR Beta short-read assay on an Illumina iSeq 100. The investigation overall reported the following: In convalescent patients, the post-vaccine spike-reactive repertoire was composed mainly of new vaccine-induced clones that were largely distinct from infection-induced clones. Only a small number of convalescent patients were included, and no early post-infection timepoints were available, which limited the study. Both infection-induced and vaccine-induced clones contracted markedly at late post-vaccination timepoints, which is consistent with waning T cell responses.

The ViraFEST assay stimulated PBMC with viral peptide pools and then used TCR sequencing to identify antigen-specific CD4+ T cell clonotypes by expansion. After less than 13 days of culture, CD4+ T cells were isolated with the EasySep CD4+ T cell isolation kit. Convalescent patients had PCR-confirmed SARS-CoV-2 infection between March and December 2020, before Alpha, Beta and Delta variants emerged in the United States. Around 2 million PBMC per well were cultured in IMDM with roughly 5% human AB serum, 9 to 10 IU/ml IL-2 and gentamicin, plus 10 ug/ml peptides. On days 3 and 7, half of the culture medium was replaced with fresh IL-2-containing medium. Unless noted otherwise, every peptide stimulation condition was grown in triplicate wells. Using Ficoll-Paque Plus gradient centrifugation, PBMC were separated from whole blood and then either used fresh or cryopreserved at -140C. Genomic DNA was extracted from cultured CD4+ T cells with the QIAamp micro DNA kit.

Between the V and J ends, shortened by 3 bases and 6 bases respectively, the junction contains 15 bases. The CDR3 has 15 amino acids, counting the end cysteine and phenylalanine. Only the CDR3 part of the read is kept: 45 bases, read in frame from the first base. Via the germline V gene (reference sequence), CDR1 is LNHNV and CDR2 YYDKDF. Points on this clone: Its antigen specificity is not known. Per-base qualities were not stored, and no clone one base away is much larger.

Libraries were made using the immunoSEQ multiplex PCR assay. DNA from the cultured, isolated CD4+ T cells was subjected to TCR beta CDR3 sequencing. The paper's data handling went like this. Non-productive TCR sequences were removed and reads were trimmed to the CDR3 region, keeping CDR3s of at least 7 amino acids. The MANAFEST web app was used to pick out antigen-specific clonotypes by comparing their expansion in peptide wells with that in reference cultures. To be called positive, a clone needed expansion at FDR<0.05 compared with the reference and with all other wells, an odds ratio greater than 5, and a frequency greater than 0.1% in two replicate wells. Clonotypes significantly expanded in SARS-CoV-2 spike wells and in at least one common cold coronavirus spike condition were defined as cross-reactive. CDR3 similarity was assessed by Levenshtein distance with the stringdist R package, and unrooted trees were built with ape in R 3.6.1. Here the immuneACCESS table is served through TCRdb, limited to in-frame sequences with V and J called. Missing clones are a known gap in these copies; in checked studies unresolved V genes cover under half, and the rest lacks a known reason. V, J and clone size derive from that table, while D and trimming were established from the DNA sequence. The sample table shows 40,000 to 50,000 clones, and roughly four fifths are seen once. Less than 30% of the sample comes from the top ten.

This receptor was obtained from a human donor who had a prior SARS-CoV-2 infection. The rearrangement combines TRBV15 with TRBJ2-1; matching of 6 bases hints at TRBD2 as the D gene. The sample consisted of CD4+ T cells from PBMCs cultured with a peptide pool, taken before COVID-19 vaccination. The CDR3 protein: CATSSPGLGLNEQFF. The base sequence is TGTGCCACCAGCAGCCCGGGACTCGGCCTCAATGAGCAGTTCTTC.